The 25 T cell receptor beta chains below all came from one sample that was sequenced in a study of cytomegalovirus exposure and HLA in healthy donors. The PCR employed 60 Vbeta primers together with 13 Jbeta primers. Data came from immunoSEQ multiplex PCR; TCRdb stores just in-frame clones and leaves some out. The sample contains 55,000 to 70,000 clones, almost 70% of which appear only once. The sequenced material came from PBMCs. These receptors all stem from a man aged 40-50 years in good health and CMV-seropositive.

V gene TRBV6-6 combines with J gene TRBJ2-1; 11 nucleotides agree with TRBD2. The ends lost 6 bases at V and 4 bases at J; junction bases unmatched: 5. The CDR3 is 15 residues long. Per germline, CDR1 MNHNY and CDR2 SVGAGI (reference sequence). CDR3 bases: TGTGCCAGCAGGGGTAGCGGGGGGGCTTACAATGAGCAGTTCTTC. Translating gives CASRGSGGAYNEQFF.

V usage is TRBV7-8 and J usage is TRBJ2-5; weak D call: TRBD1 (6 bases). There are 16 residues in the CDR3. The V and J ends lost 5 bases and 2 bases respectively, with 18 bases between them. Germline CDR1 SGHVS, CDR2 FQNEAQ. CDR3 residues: CASSRTRTVKQETQYF. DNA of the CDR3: TGTGCCAGCAGCAGAACCCGGACAGTTAAACAAGAGACCCAGTACTTC.

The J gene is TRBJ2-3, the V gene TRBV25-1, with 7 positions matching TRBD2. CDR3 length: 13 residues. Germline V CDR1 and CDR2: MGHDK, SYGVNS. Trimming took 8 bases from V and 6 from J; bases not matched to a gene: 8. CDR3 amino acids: CASGDGGRDTQYF. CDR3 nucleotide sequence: TGTGCCAGCGGCGACGGGGGGAGGGATACGCAGTATTTT.

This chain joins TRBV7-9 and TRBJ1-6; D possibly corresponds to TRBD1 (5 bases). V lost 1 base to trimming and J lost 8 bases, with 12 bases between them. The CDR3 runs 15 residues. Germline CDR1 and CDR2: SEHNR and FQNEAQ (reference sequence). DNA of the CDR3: TGTGCCAGCAGCTTAGACGGGGGTGCCTATTCACCCCTCCACTTT. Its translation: CASSLDGGAYSPLHF.

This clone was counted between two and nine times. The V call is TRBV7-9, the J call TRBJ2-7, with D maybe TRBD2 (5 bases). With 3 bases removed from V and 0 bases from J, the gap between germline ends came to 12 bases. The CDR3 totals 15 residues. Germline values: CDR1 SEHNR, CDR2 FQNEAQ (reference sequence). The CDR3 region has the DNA TGTGCCAGCAGCTTGGGAGCGGACCTCTCCTACGAGCAGTACTTC. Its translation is CASSLGADLSYEQYF.

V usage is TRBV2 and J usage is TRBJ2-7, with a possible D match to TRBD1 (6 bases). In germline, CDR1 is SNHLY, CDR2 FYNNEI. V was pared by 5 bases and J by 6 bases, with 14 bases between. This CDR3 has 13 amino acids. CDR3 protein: CASSTGQFFEQYF. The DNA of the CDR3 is TGTGCCAGCAGTACGGGACAATTTTTCGAGCAGTACTTC.

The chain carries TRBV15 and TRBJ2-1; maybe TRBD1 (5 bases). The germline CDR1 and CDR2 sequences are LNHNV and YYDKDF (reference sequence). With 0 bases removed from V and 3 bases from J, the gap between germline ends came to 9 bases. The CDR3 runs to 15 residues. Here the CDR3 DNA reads TGTGCCACCAGCAGAGATAGGGGCGTCTACAATGAGCAGTTCTTC. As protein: CATSRDRGVYNEQFF.

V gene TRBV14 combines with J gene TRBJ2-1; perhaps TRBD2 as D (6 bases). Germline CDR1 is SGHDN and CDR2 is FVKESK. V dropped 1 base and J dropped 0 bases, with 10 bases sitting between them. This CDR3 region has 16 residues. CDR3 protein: CASSQVAGSSYNEQFF. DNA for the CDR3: TGTGCCAGCAGCCAAGTTGCGGGAAGCTCCTACAATGAGCAGTTCTTC.

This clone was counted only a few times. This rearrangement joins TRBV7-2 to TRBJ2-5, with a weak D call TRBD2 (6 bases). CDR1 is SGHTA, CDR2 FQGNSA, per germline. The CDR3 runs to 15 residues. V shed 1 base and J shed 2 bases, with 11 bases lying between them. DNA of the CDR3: TGTGCCAGCAGCTTAGGAGGCGGGGTTCAAGAGACCCAGTACTTC. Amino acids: CASSLGGGVQETQYF.

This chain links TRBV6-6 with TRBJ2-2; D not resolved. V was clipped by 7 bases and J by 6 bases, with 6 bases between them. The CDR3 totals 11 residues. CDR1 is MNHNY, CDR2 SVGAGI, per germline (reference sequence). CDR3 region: CASNTAGELFF. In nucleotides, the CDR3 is TGTGCCAGCAATACTGCCGGGGAGCTGTTTTTT.

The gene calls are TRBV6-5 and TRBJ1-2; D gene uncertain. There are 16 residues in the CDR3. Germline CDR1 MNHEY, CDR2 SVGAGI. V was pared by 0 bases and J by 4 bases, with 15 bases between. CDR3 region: CASSYSTPGGTYGYTF. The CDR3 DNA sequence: TGTGCCAGCAGTTACTCGACCCCCGGCGGCACCTATGGCTACACCTTC.

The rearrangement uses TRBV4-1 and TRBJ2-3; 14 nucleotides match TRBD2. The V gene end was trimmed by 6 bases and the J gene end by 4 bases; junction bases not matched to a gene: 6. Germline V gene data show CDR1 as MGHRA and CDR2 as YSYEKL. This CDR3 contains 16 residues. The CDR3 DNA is TGCGCCAGCAGAAGGACTAGCGGGGGGTCGGCAGATACGCAGTATTTT. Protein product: CASRRTSGGSADTQYF.

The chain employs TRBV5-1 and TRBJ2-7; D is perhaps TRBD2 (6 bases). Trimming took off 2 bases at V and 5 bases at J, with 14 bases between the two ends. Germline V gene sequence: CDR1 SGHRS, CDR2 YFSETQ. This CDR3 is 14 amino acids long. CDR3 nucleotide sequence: TGCGCCAGCAGCTTAACTAGCCAAGTAAACGAGCAGTACTTC. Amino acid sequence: CASSLTSQVNEQYF.

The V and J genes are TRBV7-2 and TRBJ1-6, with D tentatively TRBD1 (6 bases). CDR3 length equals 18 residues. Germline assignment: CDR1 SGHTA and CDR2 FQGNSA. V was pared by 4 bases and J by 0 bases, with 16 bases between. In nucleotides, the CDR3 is TGTGCCAGCAGCTCTCCACAGGGTTCGAGCTCCTATAATTCACCCCTCCACTTT. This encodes CASSSPQGSSSYNSPLHF.

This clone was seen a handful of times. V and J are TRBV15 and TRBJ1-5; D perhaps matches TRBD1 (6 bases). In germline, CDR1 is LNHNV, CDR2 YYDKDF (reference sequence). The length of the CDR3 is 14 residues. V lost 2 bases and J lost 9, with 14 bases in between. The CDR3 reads CATSRWDIGRPQHF. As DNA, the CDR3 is TGTGCCACCAGCAGATGGGACATCGGTCGGCCCCAGCATTTT.

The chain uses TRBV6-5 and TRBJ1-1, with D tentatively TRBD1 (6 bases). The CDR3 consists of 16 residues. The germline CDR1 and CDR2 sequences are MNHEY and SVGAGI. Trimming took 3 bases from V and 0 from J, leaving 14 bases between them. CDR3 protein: CASSYSYGQLNTEAFF. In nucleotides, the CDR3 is TGTGCCAGCAGTTATAGCTATGGACAGTTGAACACTGAAGCTTTCTTT.

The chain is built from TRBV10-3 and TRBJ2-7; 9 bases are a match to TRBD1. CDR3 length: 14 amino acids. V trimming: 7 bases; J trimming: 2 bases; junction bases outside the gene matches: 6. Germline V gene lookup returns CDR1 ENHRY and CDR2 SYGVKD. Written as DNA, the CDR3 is TGTGCCATCACGACAGGGGGAACCACCTACGAGCAGTACTTC. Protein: CAITTGGTTYEQYF.

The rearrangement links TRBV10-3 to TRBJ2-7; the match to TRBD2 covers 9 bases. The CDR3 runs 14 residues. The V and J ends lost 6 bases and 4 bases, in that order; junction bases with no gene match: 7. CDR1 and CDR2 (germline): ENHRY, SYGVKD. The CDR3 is CAISARGGAYEQYF. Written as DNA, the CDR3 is TGTGCCATCAGCGCGCGGGGGGGCGCGTACGAGCAGTACTTC.

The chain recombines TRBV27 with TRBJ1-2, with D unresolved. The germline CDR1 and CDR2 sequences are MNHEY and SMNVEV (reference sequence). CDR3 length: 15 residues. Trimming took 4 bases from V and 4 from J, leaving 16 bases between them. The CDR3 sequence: CASSSPGLAGYGYTF. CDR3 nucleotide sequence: TGTGCCAGCAGTTCCCCAGGCCTCGCTGGCTATGGCTACACCTTC.

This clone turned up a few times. CDR3 DNA sequence: TGTGCCAGCAGGCCACAGGTTGCCTACGAGCAGTACTTC. Protein: CASRPQVAYEQYF. V and J are TRBV6-1 and TRBJ2-7; possible D gene TRBD1, 5 bases. Trimming shortened V by 6 bases and J by 2 bases, and 11 bases separated the two germline ends. The CDR3 length is 13 residues. Germline CDR1 is MNHNS and CDR2 is SASEGT.

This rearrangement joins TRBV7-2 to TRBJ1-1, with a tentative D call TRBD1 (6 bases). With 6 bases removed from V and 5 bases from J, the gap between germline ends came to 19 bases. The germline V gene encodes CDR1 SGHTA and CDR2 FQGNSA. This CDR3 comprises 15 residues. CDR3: CASSPTVTGKTEAFF. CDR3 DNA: TGTGCCAGCAGTCCGACAGTGACAGGCAAGACTGAAGCTTTCTTT.

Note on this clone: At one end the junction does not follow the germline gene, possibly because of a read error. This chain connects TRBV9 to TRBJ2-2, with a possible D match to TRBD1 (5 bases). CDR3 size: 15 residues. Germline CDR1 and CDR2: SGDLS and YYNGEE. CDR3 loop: CAGSVGQVGAGELFF. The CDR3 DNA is TGTGCCGGCAGCGTAGGGCAGGTAGGGGCCGGGGAGCTGTTTTTT. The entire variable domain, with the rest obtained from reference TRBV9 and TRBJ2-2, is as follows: DSGVTQTPKHLITATGQRVTLRCSPRSGDLSVYWYQQSLDQGLQFLIQYYNGEERAKGNILERFSAQQFPDLHSELNLSSLELGDSALYFCAGSVGQVGAGELFFGEGSRLTVL.

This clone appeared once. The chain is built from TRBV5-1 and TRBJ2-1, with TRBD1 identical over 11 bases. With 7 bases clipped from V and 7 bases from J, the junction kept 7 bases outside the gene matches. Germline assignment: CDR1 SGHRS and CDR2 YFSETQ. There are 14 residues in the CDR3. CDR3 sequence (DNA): TGCGCCAGCCTGGGACAGGGGGGCTTTAATGAGCAGTTCTTC. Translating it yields CASLGQGGFNEQFF.

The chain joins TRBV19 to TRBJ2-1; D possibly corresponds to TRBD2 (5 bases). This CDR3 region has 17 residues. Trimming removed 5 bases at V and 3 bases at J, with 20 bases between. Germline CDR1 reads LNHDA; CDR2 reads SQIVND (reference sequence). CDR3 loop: CASSSTTGSPNYNEQFF. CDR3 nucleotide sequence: TGTGCCAGTAGTTCGACGACGGGATCCCCGAACTACAATGAGCAGTTCTTC.

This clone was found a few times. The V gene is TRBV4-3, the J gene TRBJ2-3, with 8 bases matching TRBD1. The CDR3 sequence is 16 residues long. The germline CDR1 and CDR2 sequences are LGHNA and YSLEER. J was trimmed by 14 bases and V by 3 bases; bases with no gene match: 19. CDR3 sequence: CASSQLLLKGQGRAYF. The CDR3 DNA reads TGCGCCAGCAGCCAGCTGCTATTAAAAGGACAGGGCCGTGCGTATTTT.